This T cell receptor beta chain stems from a study of T cell repertoires in cytomegalovirus infection. Study results and limitations: CMV carriers having the relevant HLA were flagged by cumulative public TCR beta family frequency.

This clonotype was seen repeatedly, ten times or more. What it binds is unknown. TCRdb fed the reads into MiXCR, producing one record per CDR3 protein. The table lists 300,000 to 400,000 distinct CDR3 sequences, more than 20% of them singletons. This CDR3 has 14 residues. The V and J ends lost 4 bases and 2 bases respectively, with 11 bases between them. Germline CDR1 SGHDT, CDR2 YYEEEE. This receptor was identified in a human donor in good health (CMV status not recorded). Some clones in this sample may be carry-over from other donors' samples. This material consisted of cultured PBMCs, taken from culture after CMV antigen stimulation. The J gene is TRBJ2-3, the V gene TRBV5-6, with a weak D call TRBD2 (5 bases). The CDR3 bases are TGTGCCAGCAGCCCTCAGCGGATCACAGATACGCAGTATTTT. Protein sequence: CASSPQRITDTQYF.